The T cell receptor (beta chain) described here comes from a study of blood T cell repertoires in COVID-19. Study information: Sites in the United States, Italy and Spain provided acute and convalescent COVID-19 samples. PBMCs, B-cell-depleted T cells, or T cells provided the cDNA or gDNA that made up the material.

Per germline, CDR1 SGHTA and CDR2 FQGNSA. The CDR3 extends over 15 amino acids. The V gene end was trimmed by 6 bases and the J gene end by 1 base; junction bases not matched to a gene: 4. The age range of participants was 18 to 89 years, with residence in roughly 25 US areas. Clinical history as reported by participants underpinned cohort assignment. Clones were read by immunoSEQ multiplex PCR, and TCRdb kept only the in-frame ones, dropping some. Seen here are 300,000 to 400,000 clones, approximately 90% observed once, and the top ten hold approximately 1%. The clonotype originates from a woman between 25 and 40 years old with acute COVID-19. Sequenced input: PBMCs or T cells enriched from blood (not recorded which). The J gene is TRBJ1-1, the V gene TRBV7-2; TRBD1 matches 11 bases. The DNA of the CDR3 is TGTGCCAGCAGTTGGACAGGGGGCAAGAACACTGAAGCTTTCTTT. It encodes CASSWTGGKNTEAFF.